This T cell receptor beta chain stems from a study of blood T cell repertoires in COVID-19. Study in general: The United States, Italy and Spain supplied acute and convalescent COVID-19 samples.

Original methodology: Amplifying reference gene primers gave estimates of nucleated cell counts. Method: immunoSEQ multiplex PCR; TCRdb's copy keeps in-frame clones and lacks some. V and J calls and clone size are as listed in that table; D and trimming were resolved from the DNA. Of about 93,000 clones listed, 90% are singletons. V dropped 8 bases and J dropped 1 base, with 11 bases sitting between them. The CDR3 runs to 12 residues. Germline V gives CDR1 SQVTM, CDR2 ANQGSEA. V is TRBV29-1 and J is TRBJ1-1; D remains ambiguous. The material sequenced was peripheral blood. The receptor was isolated from a human donor with active COVID-19. The donor label of this sample is uncertain. The CDR3 DNA is TGCAGCACCGGAGAGCCGAACACTGAAGCTTTCTTT. Translated: CSTGEPNTEAFF.